This T cell receptor beta chain was observed in a study of T-cell reconstitution after alpha-beta-depleted transplantation in children. About this clonotype itself: A clone one base away is much larger, so this may be a read error.

For TCRbeta, the library was prepared with unique molecular identifiers. TCRdb re-derived calls from the PCR reads in MiXCR, one entry per CDR3 protein. The table lists under 350,000 distinct CDR3 sequences, about a tenth of them singletons. This receptor was identified in a human donor who donated a stem cell graft to a child with SCID. Specimen: PBMCs from the stem cell graft donor, collected from the stem cell graft.

CDR3 sequence: CASSPWRGGTDTQYF. The CDR3 DNA reads as TGTGCCAGCAGCCCCTGGCGGGGCGGCACAGATACGCAGTATTTT. The chain couples TRBV9 to TRBJ2-3; D perhaps matches TRBD2 (6 bases). The germline gives CDR1 SGDLS, CDR2 YYNGEE. V was pared by 4 bases and J by 1 base, with 13 bases between. CDR3 size: 15 residues.